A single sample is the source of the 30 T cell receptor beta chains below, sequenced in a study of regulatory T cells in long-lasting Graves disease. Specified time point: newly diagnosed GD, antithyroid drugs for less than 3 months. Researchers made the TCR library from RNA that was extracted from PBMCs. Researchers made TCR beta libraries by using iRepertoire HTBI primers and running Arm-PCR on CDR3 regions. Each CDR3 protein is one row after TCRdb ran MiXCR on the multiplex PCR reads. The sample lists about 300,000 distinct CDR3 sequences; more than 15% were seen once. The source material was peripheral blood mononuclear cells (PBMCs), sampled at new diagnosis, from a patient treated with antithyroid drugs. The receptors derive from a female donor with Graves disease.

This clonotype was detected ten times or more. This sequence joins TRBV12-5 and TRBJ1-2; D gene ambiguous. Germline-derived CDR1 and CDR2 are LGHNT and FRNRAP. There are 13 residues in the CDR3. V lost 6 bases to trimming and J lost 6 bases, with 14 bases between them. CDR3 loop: CASGPTAEDGYTF. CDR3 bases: TGTGCTAGTGGGCCGACCGCAGAGGATGGCTACACCTTC.

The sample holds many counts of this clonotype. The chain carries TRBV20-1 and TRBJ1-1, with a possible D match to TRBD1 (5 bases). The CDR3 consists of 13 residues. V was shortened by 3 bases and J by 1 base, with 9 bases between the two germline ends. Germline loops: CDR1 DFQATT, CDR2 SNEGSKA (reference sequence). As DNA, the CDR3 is TGCAGTGCTAGCCAGGGAACGAACACTGAAGCTTTCTTT. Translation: CSASQGTNTEAFF.

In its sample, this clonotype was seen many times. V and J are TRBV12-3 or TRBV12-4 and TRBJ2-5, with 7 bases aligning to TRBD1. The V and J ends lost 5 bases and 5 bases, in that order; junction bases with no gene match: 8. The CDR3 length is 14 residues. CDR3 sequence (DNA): TGTGCCAGCAGTCCCTTCACAGGGGTGGAGACCCAGTACTTC. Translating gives CASSPFTGVETQYF.

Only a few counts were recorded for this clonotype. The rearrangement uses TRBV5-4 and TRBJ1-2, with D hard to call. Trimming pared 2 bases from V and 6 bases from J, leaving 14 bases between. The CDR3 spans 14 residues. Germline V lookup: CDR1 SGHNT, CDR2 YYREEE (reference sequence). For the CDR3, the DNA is TGTGCCAGCAGCTTTCAGACAACTGGAAATGGCTACACCTTC. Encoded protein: CASSFQTTGNGYTF. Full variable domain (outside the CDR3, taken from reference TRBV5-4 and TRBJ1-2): ETGVTQSPTHLIKTRGQQVTLRCSSQSGHNTVSWYQQALGQGPQFIFQYYREEENGRGNFPPRFSGLQFPNYSSELNVNALELDDSALYLCASSFQTTGNGYTFGSGTRLTVV.

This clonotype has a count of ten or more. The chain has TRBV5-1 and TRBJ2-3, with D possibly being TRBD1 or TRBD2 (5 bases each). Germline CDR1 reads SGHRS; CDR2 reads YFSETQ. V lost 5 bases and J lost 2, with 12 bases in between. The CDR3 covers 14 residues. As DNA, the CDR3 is TGCGCCAGCAGACTTGTCGGGACCACAGATACGCAGTATTTT. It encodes CASRLVGTTDTQYF.

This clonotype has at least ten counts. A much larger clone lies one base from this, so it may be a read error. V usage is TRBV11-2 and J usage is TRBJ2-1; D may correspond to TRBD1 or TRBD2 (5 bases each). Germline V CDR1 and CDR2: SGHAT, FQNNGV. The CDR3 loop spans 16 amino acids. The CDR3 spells CASSDRDLKAYNEQSF. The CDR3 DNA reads TGTGCCAGCAGCGACCGGGACCTAAAGGCATACAATGAGCAGTCCTTC.

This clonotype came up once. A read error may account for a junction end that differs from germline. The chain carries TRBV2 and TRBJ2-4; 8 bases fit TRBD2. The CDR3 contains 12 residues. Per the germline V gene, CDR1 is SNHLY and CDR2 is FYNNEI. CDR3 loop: CASSFRMGLGLF. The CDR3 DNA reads TGTGCCAGCAGCTTCCGCATGGGACTAGGACTCTTC.

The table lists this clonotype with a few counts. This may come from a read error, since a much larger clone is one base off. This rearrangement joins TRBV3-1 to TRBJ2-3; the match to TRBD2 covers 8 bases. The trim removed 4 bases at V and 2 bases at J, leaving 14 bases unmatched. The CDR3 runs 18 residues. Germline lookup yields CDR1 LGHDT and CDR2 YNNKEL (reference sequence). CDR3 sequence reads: CASSPPPGGSPATDTQYF. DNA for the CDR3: TGTGCCAGCAGCCCTCCCCCGGGGGGGAGCCCGGCCACAGATACGCAGTATTTT.

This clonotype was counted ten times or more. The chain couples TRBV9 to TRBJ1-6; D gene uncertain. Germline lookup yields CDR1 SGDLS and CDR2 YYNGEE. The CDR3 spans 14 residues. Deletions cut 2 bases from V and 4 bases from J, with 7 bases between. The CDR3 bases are TGTGCCAGCAGCGTCACACATTATAATTCACCCCTCCACTTT. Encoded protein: CASSVTHYNSPLHF.

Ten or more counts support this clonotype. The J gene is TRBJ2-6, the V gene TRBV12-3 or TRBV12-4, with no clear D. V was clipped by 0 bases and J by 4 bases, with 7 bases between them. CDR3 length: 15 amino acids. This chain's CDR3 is CASSLAPGGANVLTF. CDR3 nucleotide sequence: TGTGCCAGCAGTTTAGCCCCGGGCGGGGCCAACGTCCTGACTTTC.

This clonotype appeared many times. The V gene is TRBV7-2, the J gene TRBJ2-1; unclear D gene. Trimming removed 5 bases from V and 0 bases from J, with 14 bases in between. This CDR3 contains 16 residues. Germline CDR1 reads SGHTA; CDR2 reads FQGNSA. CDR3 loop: CASSRLDGGSYNEQFF. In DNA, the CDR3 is TGTGCCAGCAGCCGCCTTGACGGTGGCTCCTACAATGAGCAGTTCTTC.

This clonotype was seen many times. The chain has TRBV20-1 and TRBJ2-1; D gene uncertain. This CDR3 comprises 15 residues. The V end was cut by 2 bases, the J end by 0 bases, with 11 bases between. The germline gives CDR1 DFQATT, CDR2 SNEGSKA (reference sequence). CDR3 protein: CSARLQGASYNEQFF. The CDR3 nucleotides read TGCAGTGCTAGACTCCAAGGTGCCTCCTACAATGAGCAGTTCTTC.

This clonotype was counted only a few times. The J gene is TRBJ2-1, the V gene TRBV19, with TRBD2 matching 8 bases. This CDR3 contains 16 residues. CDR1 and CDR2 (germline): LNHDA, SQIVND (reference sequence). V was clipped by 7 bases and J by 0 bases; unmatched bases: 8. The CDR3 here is CASTSLAGSSYNEQFF. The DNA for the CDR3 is TGTGCCAGTACGAGCTTAGCGGGGAGCTCCTACAATGAGCAGTTCTTC.

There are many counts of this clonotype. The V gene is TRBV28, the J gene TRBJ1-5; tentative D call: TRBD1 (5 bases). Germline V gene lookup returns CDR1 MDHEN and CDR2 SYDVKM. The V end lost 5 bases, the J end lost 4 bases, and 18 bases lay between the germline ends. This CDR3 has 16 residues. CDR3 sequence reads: CASSPAGGSLNQPQHF. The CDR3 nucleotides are TGTGCCAGCAGTCCGGCGGGGGGGAGTCTTAATCAGCCCCAGCATTTT.

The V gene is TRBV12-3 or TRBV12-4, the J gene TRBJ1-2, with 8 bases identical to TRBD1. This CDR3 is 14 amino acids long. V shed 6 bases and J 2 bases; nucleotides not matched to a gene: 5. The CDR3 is CASRTGQGNYGYTF. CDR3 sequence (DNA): TGTGCCAGCAGAACTGGACAGGGAAACTATGGCTACACCTTC.

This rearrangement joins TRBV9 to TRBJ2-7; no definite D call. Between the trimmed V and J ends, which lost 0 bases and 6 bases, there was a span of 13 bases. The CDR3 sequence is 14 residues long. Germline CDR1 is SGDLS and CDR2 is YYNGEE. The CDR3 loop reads CASSVVGSTFEQYF. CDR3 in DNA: TGTGCCAGCAGCGTAGTGGGCAGTACATTCGAGCAGTACTTC.

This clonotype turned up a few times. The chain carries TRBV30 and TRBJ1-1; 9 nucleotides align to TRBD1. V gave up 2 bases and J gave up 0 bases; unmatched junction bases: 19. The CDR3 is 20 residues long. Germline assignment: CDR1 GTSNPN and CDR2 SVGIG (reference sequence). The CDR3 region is CAWSSVGFGQGLNMNTEAFF. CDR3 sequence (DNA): TGTGCCTGGAGTTCGGTGGGATTCGGACAGGGGTTAAATATGAACACTGAAGCTTTCTTT. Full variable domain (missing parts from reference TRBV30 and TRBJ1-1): SQTIHQWPATLVQPVGSPLSLECTVEGTSNPNLYWYRQAAGRGLQLLFYSVGIGQISSEVPQNLSASRPQDRQFILSSKKLLLSDSGFYLCAWSSVGFGQGLNMNTEAFFGQGTRLTVV.

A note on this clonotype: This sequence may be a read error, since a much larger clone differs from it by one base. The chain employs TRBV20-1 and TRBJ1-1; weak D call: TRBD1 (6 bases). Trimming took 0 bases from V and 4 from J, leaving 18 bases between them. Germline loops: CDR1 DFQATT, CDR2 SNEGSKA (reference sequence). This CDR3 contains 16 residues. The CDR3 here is CSARDFSGGRGTEAFF. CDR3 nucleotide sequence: TGCAGTGCTAGAGATTTTTCGGGGGGGCGGGGCACTGAAGCTTTCTTT.

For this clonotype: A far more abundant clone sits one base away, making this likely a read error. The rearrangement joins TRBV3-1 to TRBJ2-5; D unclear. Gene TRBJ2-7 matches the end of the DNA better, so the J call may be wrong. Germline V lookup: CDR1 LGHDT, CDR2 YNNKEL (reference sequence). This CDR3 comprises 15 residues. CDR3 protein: CASSQGLPVPYEQYF. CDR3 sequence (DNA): TGTGCCAGCAGCCAAGGCCTCCCGGTCCCCTACGAGCAGTACTTC.

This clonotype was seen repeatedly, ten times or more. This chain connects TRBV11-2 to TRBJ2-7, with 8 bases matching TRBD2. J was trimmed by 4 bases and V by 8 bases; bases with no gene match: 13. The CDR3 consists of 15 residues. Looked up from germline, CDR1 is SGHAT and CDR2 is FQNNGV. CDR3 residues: CASRTHRGGRYEQYF. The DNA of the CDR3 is TGTGCCAGCCGAACCCACCGGGGGGGGCGGTACGAGCAGTACTTC. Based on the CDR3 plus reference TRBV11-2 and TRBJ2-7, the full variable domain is EAGVAQSPRYKIIEKRQSVAFWCNPISGHATLYWYQQILGQGPKLLIQFQNNGVVDDSQLPKDRFSAERLKGVDSTLKIQPAKLEDSAVYLCASRTHRGGRYEQYFGPGTRLTVT.

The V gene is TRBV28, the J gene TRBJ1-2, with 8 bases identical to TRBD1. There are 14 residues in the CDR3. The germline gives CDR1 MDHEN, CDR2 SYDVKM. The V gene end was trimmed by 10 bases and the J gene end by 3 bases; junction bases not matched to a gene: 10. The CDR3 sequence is CATHWAGGDYGYTF. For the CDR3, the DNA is TGTGCCACCCATTGGGCAGGGGGCGACTATGGCTACACCTTC.

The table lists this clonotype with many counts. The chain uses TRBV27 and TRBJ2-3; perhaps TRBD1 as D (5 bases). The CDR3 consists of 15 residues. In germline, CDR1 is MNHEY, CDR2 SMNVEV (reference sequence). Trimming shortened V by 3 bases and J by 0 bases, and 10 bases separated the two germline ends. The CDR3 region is CASSFRASSTDTQYF. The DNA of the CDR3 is TGTGCCAGCAGTTTCAGGGCCTCCAGCACAGATACGCAGTATTTT.

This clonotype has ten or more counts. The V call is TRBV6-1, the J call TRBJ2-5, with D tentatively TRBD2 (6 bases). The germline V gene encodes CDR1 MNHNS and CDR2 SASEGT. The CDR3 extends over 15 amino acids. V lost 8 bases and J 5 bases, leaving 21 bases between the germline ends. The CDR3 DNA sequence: TGTGCCAGCTCTATAATCACGGGAGTTGGGGAGACCCAGTACTTC. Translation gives CASSIITGVGETQYF.

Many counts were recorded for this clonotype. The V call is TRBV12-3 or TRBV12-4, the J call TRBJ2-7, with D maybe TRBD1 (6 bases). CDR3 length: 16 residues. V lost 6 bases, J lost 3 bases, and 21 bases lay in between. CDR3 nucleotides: TGTGCCAGCAGCCGACCTGCAGGGACAAGGGGCTACGAGCAGTACTTC. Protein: CASSRPAGTRGYEQYF.

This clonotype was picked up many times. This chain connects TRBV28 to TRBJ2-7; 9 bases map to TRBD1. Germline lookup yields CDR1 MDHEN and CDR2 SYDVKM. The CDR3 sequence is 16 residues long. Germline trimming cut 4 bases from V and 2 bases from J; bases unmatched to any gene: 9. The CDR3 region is CASSSGTGWSTYEQYF. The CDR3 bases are TGTGCCAGCAGTTCAGGGACAGGGTGGTCTACCTACGAGCAGTACTTC.

CDR3 DNA: TGTGCCAGCAGTGAAACAGGGGCCGGGGAGCTGTTTTTT. Protein product: CASSETGAGELFF. The chain is built from TRBV2 and TRBJ2-2, with TRBD1 matching over 7 bases. Germline trimming cut 2 bases from V and 6 bases from J; bases unmatched to any gene: 0. Germline V lookup: CDR1 SNHLY, CDR2 FYNNEI. CDR3 size: 13 residues.

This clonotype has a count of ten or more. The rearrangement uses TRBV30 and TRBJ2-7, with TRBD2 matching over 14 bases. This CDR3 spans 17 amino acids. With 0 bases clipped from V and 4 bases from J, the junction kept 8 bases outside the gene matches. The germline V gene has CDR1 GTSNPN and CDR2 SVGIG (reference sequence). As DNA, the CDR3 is TGTGCCTGGAGTGTTGGGACTAGCGGGAGTAGGCATTACGAGCAGTACTTC. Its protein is CAWSVGTSGSRHYEQYF.

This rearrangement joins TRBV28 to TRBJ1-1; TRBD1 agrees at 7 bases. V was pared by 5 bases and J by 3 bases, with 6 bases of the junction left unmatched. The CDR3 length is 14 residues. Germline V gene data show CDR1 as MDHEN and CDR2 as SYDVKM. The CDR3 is CASSPNRGDTEAFF. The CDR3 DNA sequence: TGTGCCAGCAGTCCCAACAGGGGTGACACTGAAGCTTTCTTT.

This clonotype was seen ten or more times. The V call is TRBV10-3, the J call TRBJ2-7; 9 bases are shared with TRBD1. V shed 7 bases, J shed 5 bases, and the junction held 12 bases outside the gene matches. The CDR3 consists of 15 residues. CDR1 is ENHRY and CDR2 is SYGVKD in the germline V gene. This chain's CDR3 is CAITKEGQGPDEQYF. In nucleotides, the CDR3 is TGTGCCATCACCAAGGAGGGACAGGGTCCCGACGAGCAGTACTTC.

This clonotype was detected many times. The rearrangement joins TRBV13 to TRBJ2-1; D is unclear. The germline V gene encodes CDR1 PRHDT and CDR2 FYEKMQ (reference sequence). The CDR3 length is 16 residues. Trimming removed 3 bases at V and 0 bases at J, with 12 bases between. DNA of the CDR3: TGTGCCAGCAGCTTCCCGACTTGGAGCTCCTACAATGAGCAGTTCTTC. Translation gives CASSFPTWSSYNEQFF.